The 28 T cell receptor beta chains presented below share a single source sample, sequenced in a study of beta chain features in type 1 diabetes. The isolated RNA, all of it, was reverse transcribed, so expressed TCRB transcripts were what got sequenced. The assay was immunoSEQ multiplex PCR, and TCRdb's table has in-frame clones only and misses some. In the table there are some 360,000 clones, roughly a fifth of which are singletons. The sequencing sample was made of naive CD4+ T cells from blood. The receptors originated from a woman aged 18-30 years in good health.

The table lists this clone with a few counts. The chain recombines TRBV19 with TRBJ2-7, with 8 bases fitting TRBD1. CDR3 length: 13 amino acids. Trimming at V came to 6 bases and at J to 0 bases, leaving 1 base not matched to a gene. Germline V gives CDR1 LNHDA, CDR2 SQIVND (reference sequence). Here the CDR3 DNA reads TGTGCCAGTAGGCAGGGGGCCTCCTACGAGCAGTACTTC. Amino acid sequence: CASRQGASYEQYF.

This clone was picked up a small number of times. The chain recombines TRBV2 with TRBJ1-5; 11 nucleotides match TRBD1. From germline, CDR1 is SNHLY and CDR2 FYNNEI. The CDR3 consists of 16 residues. The ends lost 6 bases at V and 5 bases at J; junction bases unmatched: 9. The CDR3 sequence is CASSGQDRGLDQPQHF. The CDR3 bases are TGTGCCAGCAGCGGCCAGGACAGGGGGCTTGATCAGCCCCAGCATTTT.

This clone has a handful of counts. This chain uses TRBV5-4 with TRBJ2-3; D is unclear. This CDR3 is built from 14 residues. Germline assignment: CDR1 SGHNT and CDR2 YYREEE (reference sequence). The V and J ends lost 4 bases and 0 bases respectively, with 9 bases between them. The CDR3 region is CASSRLGSTDTQYF. CDR3 bases: TGTGCCAGCAGCCGACTCGGTAGCACAGATACGCAGTATTTT.

This clone has more than one count but fewer than ten. The rearrangement uses TRBV4-1 and TRBJ2-7; 9 bases match TRBD1. Unmatched junction bases numbered 4, after V lost 4 bases and J lost 0 bases. This CDR3 has 15 residues. CDR1 is MGHRA and CDR2 is YSYEKL in the germline V gene. In DNA form, the CDR3 reads TGCGCCAGCAGCCGAACAGGGGGCGGCTCCTACGAGCAGTACTTC. The encoded protein is CASSRTGGGSYEQYF.

V gene TRBV5-1 combines with J gene TRBJ1-2; 7 nucleotides match TRBD1. Germline V CDR1 and CDR2: SGHRS, YFSETQ. The CDR3 is 12 residues long. The V segment lost 4 bases and the J segment 10 bases; nucleotides outside the gene matches: 7. The CDR3 DNA reads as TGCGCCAGCAGCCGGAGACAGGGATACTACACCTTC. Translating gives CASSRRQGYYTF.

V usage is TRBV5-4 and J usage is TRBJ1-3; D gene unclear. The CDR3 extends over 16 amino acids. V was pared by 4 bases and J by 2 bases, with 16 bases between. The germline CDR1 and CDR2 sequences are SGHNT and YYREEE (reference sequence). This chain's CDR3 is CASSNPTGSAGNTIYF. Here the CDR3 DNA reads TGTGCCAGCAGCAATCCGACGGGATCAGCTGGAAACACCATATATTTT.

The V call is TRBV5-1, the J call TRBJ1-1; D remains unclear. The germline V gene encodes CDR1 SGHRS and CDR2 YFSETQ. The length of the CDR3 is 12 residues. The germline V and J ends were trimmed by 0 bases and 10 bases, with 10 bases remaining between them. The CDR3 is CASSLGSSGAFF. In nucleotides, the CDR3 is TGCGCCAGCAGCTTGGGCAGTTCTGGAGCTTTCTTT.

There are a few counts of this clone. The chain recombines TRBV29-1 with TRBJ1-4, with TRBD1 identical over 9 bases. CDR3 size: 14 residues. The V gene end was trimmed by 4 bases and the J gene end by 4 bases; junction bases not matched to a gene: 4. Germline loops: CDR1 SQVTM, CDR2 ANQGSEA. CDR3 loop: CSVGGGQGNEKLFF. CDR3 nucleotide sequence: TGCAGCGTTGGCGGGGGACAGGGTAATGAAAAACTGTTTTTT.

The CDR3 sequence is CASSGASGGPDTQYF. The DNA of the CDR3 is TGTGCCAGCAGTGGGGCTAGCGGGGGCCCGGATACGCAGTATTTT. This chain connects TRBV2 to TRBJ2-3; TRBD2 aligns across 10 bases. From germline, CDR1 is SNHLY and CDR2 FYNNEI. The CDR3 is 15 amino acids. The J segment lost 6 bases and the V segment lost 4 bases, leaving 7 bases of the junction unmatched.

This clone turned up a few times. The chain joins TRBV5-1 to TRBJ2-7; D unresolved. The CDR3 is made up of 14 amino acids. V lost 0 bases to trimming and J lost 6 bases, with 13 bases between them. CDR1 is SGHRS and CDR2 is YFSETQ in the germline V gene. CDR3 sequence (DNA): TGCGCCAGCAGCTTGGGAGGAGTCCACGCCGAGCAGTACTTC. Translation gives CASSLGGVHAEQYF.

This clone turned up a few times. CDR3 loop: CASSLGGQSYEQYF. The CDR3 region has the DNA TGCGCCAGCAGCTTGGGGGGACAATCCTACGAGCAGTACTTC. V and J are TRBV5-1 and TRBJ2-7; TRBD1 might be the D (6 bases). The germline V and J ends were trimmed by 0 bases and 1 base, with 8 bases remaining between them. The CDR3 loop spans 14 amino acids. Germline-derived CDR1 and CDR2 are SGHRS and YFSETQ.

The CDR3 reads CASSLYAALYNEQFF. Written as DNA, the CDR3 is TGTGCCAGCAGCCTTTACGCGGCCCTCTACAATGAGCAGTTCTTC. The chain joins TRBV6-5 to TRBJ2-1, with D hard to call. CDR1 and CDR2 (germline): MNHEY, SVGAGI. This CDR3 spans 15 amino acids. Between the trimmed V and J ends, which lost 6 bases and 3 bases, there was a span of 15 bases.

This clone appeared a few times. The chain is built from TRBV6-5 and TRBJ2-3, with a weak D call TRBD1 (8 bases). Trimming removed 5 bases from V and 3 bases from J, with 15 bases in between. Germline CDR1 is MNHEY and CDR2 is SVGAGI. There are 15 residues in the CDR3. CDR3 in amino acids: CASSRDRGGTDTQYF. Here the CDR3 DNA reads TGTGCCAGCAGTCGAGACAGGGGAGGGACAGATACGCAGTATTTT.

This chain joins TRBV7-8 and TRBJ1-5; tentatively, D is TRBD1 (6 bases). Trimming left V 5 bases short and J 7 bases short, with 18 bases between. The germline CDR1 and CDR2 sequences are SGHVS and FQNEAQ. The CDR3 is 15 residues long. This CDR3 reads CASSLRDTISQPQHF. The CDR3 DNA is TGTGCCAGCAGCCTCCGGGACACCATCAGCCAGCCCCAGCATTTT.

The V gene is TRBV4-2, the J gene TRBJ2-5; 8 bases agree with TRBD2. Germline V lookup: CDR1 LGHNA, CDR2 YNFKEQ. This CDR3 region has 15 residues. The V gene end was trimmed by 1 base and the J gene end by 5 bases; junction bases not matched to a gene: 6. The CDR3 loop is CASSQGAAGEETQYF. The CDR3 DNA reads TGTGCCAGCAGCCAAGGAGCAGCGGGAGAGGAGACCCAGTACTTC.

This chain joins TRBV11-2 and TRBJ1-2; maybe TRBD1 (6 bases). The CDR3 is made up of 13 amino acids. The germline V and J ends were trimmed by 5 bases and 6 bases, with 13 bases remaining between them. CDR1 and CDR2 from the germline V gene are SGHAT and FQNNGV. The CDR3 DNA reads as TGTGCCAGCAGCGTTACAGGGTTTGATGGCTACACCTTC. It encodes CASSVTGFDGYTF. Together with reference TRBV11-2 and TRBJ1-2, the CDR3 gives the full variable domain: EAGVAQSPRYKIIEKRQSVAFWCNPISGHATLYWYQQILGQGPKLLIQFQNNGVVDDSQLPKDRFSAERLKGVDSTLKIQPAKLEDSAVYLCASSVTGFDGYTFGSGTRLTVV.

This rearrangement joins TRBV30 to TRBJ1-3; a possible D gene is TRBD1 (5 bases). The CDR3 totals 14 residues. From germline, CDR1 is GTSNPN and CDR2 SVGIG (reference sequence). Deletions cut 5 bases from V and 2 bases from J, with 13 bases between. The CDR3 loop reads CAWGLGGPGNTIYF. In DNA form, the CDR3 reads TGTGCCTGGGGTCTCGGGGGTCCTGGAAACACCATATATTTT.

This clone was picked up a small number of times. The gene calls are TRBV5-4 and TRBJ2-7; D possibly corresponds to TRBD2 (5 bases). V gave up 1 base and J gave up 3 bases, with 11 bases separating them. CDR3 length equals 14 residues. The germline V gene has CDR1 SGHNT and CDR2 YYREEE (reference sequence). The CDR3 protein is CASSLHSADYEQYF. In DNA form, the CDR3 reads TGTGCCAGCAGCTTGCATTCAGCGGACTACGAGCAGTACTTC.

V gene TRBV13 combines with J gene TRBJ1-1; 8 positions match TRBD1. Trimming took 5 bases from V and 10 from J; bases not matched to a gene: 9. CDR3 length: 13 amino acids. CDR1 and CDR2 from the germline V gene are PRHDT and FYEKMQ (reference sequence). The CDR3 is CASSIQGARLAFF. Here the CDR3 DNA reads TGTGCCAGCAGCATTCAGGGGGCGCGGTTAGCTTTCTTT.

The V gene is TRBV5-4, the J gene TRBJ2-5; D is possibly TRBD2 (7 bases). V lost 5 bases and J 5 bases, leaving 10 bases between the germline ends. The CDR3 loop spans 12 amino acids. In germline, CDR1 is SGHNT, CDR2 YYREEE (reference sequence). This chain's CDR3 is CASRGGEETQYF. The CDR3 nucleotides are TGTGCCAGCAGAGGGGGGGAGGAGACCCAGTACTTC.

This chain connects TRBV5-1 to TRBJ2-1; D gene unclear. The CDR3 consists of 13 residues. Germline CDR1 and CDR2: SGHRS and YFSETQ. The germline V and J ends were trimmed by 4 bases and 2 bases, with 7 bases remaining between them. The CDR3 DNA reads TGCGCCAGCAGCATAGCAGCCTACAATGAGCAGTTCTTC. Protein sequence: CASSIAAYNEQFF.

This clone has just a few counts. The chain recombines TRBV20-1 with TRBJ2-3, with D possibly matching TRBD1 (6 bases). The germline V gene has CDR1 DFQATT and CDR2 SNEGSKA (reference sequence). V lost 6 bases and J 7 bases, leaving 11 bases between the germline ends. There are 11 residues in the CDR3. CDR3: CSAGDTNTQYF. CDR3 nucleotide sequence: TGCAGTGCGGGGGACACGAATACGCAGTATTTT.

This chain joins TRBV5-1 and TRBJ1-2, with TRBD1 identical over 10 bases. This CDR3 contains 15 residues. V dropped 7 bases and J dropped 4; count of bases not matched to a gene: 10. Germline V gene sequence: CDR1 SGHRS, CDR2 YFSETQ. CDR3 sequence reads: CASSGQGFPVYGYTF. For the CDR3, the DNA is TGCGCCAGCTCGGGACAGGGGTTCCCCGTCTATGGCTACACCTTC. The full variable domain, its missing parts supplied by reference TRBV5-1 and TRBJ1-2, is KAGVTQTPRYLIKTRGQQVTLSCSPISGHRSVSWYQQTPGQGLQFLFEYFSETQRNKGNFPGRFSGRQFSNSRSEMNVSTLELGDSALYLCASSGQGFPVYGYTFGSGTRLTVV.

The chain links TRBV30 to TRBJ2-3; TRBD1 agrees at 7 bases. The trim removed 4 bases at V and 0 bases at J, leaving 7 bases unmatched. This CDR3 is 15 amino acids long. Germline CDR1 reads GTSNPN; CDR2 reads SVGIG (reference sequence). CDR3 coding DNA: TGTGCCTGGACGCTCGGACAGGCCAGCACAGATACGCAGTATTTT. Its translation: CAWTLGQASTDTQYF.

The CDR3 loop is CSVQDPGTSYEQYF. CDR3 nucleotides: TGCAGCGTTCAGGACCCGGGAACCTCCTACGAGCAGTACTTC. V usage is TRBV29-1 and J usage is TRBJ2-7, with D perhaps TRBD2 (5 bases). Germline loops: CDR1 SQVTM, CDR2 ANQGSEA. Trimming stripped 5 bases from V and 0 bases from J, with 14 bases between. There are 14 residues in the CDR3.

V is TRBV6-1 and J is TRBJ2-2; D is undetermined. CDR3 length: 15 amino acids. Germline CDR1 and CDR2: MNHNS and SASEGT. V was clipped by 3 bases and J by 2 bases, with 10 bases between them. CDR3 bases: TGTGCCAGCAGTGAGAGTCAGGCCAACACCGGGGAGCTGTTTTTT. It translates to CASSESQANTGELFF.

This clone was picked up a small number of times. V usage is TRBV7-9 and J usage is TRBJ2-1; weak D call: TRBD2 (5 bases). The CDR3 spans 14 residues. V was clipped by 1 base and J by 10 bases, with 14 bases between them. Germline-derived CDR1 and CDR2 are SEHNR and FQNEAQ (reference sequence). The CDR3 here is CASSLVGVAREQFF. The CDR3 DNA is TGTGCCAGCAGCTTAGTGGGAGTAGCGAGGGAGCAGTTCTTC.

V usage is TRBV13 and J usage is TRBJ2-7; weak D call: TRBD2 (7 bases). V lost 8 bases to trimming and J lost 2 bases, with 16 bases between them. Germline V gene sequence: CDR1 PRHDT, CDR2 FYEKMQ (reference sequence). This CDR3 has 14 amino acids. The CDR3 DNA is TGTGCCAGCCACCCGGGGGGCCGGGCCTACGAGCAGTACTTC. This codes for CASHPGGRAYEQYF.